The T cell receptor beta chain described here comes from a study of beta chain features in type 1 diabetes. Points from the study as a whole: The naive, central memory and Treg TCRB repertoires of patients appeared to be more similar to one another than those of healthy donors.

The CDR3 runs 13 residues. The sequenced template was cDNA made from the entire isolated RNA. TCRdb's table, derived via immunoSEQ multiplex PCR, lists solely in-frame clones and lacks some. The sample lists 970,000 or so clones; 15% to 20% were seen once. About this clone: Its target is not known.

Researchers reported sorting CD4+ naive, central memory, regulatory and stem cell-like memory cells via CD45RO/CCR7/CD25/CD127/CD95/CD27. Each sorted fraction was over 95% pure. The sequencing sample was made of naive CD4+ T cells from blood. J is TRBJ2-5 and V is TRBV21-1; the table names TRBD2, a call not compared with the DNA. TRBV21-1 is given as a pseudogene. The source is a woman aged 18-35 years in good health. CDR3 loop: CASIAGLAETQYF. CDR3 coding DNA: TGTGCCAGCATCGCGGGACTAGCGGAGACCCAGTACTTC.